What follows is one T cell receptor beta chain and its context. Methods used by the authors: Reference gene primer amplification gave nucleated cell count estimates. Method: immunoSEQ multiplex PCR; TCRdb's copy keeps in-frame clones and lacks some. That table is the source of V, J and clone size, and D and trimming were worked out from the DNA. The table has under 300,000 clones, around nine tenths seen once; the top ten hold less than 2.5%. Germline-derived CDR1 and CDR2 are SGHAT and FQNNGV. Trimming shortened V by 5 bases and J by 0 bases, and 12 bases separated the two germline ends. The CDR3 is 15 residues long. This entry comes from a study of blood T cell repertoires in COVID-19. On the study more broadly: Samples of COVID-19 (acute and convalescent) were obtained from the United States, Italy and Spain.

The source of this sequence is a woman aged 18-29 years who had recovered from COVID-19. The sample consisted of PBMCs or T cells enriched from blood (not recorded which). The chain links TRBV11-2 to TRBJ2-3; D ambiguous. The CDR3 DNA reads TGTGCCAGCAGCCCAGATTTCTCGAGCACAGATACGCAGTATTTT. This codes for CASSPDFSSTDTQYF.